This T cell receptor (beta chain) was retrieved from a study of OX40 agonist ivuxolimab in advanced cancers. Study-level findings and limits: Some patients without response likewise showed low normalized clonal expansion. Expanded peripheral T cell antigen specificity was not determined. CD4+ and CD8+ blood T cells expanded clonally by week 6 at 0.1 to 3.0 mg/kg.

Losses at the gene ends were 5 bases for V and 0 bases for J; bases not matched to a gene: 6. Germline CDR1 is MDHEN and CDR2 is SYDVKM. The CDR3 is 16 residues long. To note about this clone: Its antigen is as yet unknown.

Measured with immunoSEQ multiplex PCR; TCRdb has only the in-frame clones, and not every one. The sample holds under 90,000 clones, roughly 87% seen once. The receptor was derived from an adult with an advanced solid tumor such as melanoma, head and neck, liver or kidney cancer. Sequencing used CD4+ or CD8+ T cells sorted from blood, obtained in a trial of the OX40 agonist ivuxolimab. The chain carries TRBV28 and TRBJ2-1, with TRBD1 matching over 8 bases. The CDR3 sequence is CASSGKTGVSYNEQFF. In DNA, the CDR3 is TGTGCCAGCAGTGGAAAGACAGGGGTCTCCTACAATGAGCAGTTCTTC.